The 32 T cell receptor beta chains in this list originate from one sample, sequenced in a study of CD8 T cells in ankylosing spondylitis. Via MiXCR, TCRdb re-called the 5' RACE reads, giving one row per CDR3 protein. Of around 300,000 distinct CDR3 sequences listed, roughly 14% are singletons. The sample comprised blood, either unsorted or a sorted T cell fraction (not recorded which). The receptors shown here come from a male donor with ankylosing spondylitis or in good health (not recorded which).

This clonotype has a handful of counts. The chain joins TRBV6-6 to TRBJ2-1; no reliable D call. The V gene's germline CDR1 is MNHNY and CDR2 SVGAGI (reference sequence). Trimming took off 8 bases at V and 7 bases at J, with 12 bases between the two ends. The CDR3 is 12 residues long. The CDR3 DNA reads TGTGCCAGCTCGGCTAGTGGGAATGAGCAGTTCTTC. Its protein product is CASSASGNEQFF.

This clonotype has at least ten counts. The chain has TRBV4-2 and TRBJ1-2; D might be TRBD1 (6 bases). Trimming removed 0 bases from V and 8 bases from J, with 16 bases in between. From germline, CDR1 is LGHNA and CDR2 YNFKEQ. This CDR3 contains 15 residues. The CDR3, as DNA: TGTGCCAGCAGCCAAGATTCTGTCCGGGGGCACGGCTACACCTTC. Its protein is CASSQDSVRGHGYTF.

This clonotype has a handful of counts. This sequence joins TRBV2 and TRBJ2-5; 9 bases are a match to TRBD2. Germline V CDR1 and CDR2: SNHLY, FYNNEI. Germline trimming cut 2 bases from V and 5 bases from J; bases unmatched to any gene: 9. The CDR3 length is 16 residues. CDR3 sequence (DNA): TGTGCCAGCAGTGAAATGCTAGCGGGAAGAAGTGAGACCCAGTACTTC. This sequence encodes CASSEMLAGRSETQYF. The full variable domain, in which reference TRBV2 and TRBJ2-5 provide the parts outside the CDR3, is EPEVTQTPSHQVTQMGQEVILRCVPISNHLYFYWYRQILGQKVEFLVSFYNNEISEKSEIFDDQFSVERPDGSNFTLKIRSTKLEDSAMYFCASSEMLAGRSETQYFGPGTRLLVL.

This clonotype has just a few counts. The rearrangement joins TRBV3-1 to TRBJ2-2; D not resolved. CDR3 length equals 15 residues. V was clipped by 3 bases and J by 5 bases, with 13 bases between them. Germline loops: CDR1 LGHDT, CDR2 YNNKEL (reference sequence). This chain's CDR3 is CASSHTKPITGELFF. For the CDR3, the DNA is TGTGCCAGCAGCCATACCAAGCCGATAACCGGGGAGCTGTTTTTT.

The chain recombines TRBV20-1 with TRBJ2-2; D not resolved. In germline, CDR1 is DFQATT, CDR2 SNEGSKA (reference sequence). Trimming removed 3 bases at V and 5 bases at J, with 13 bases between. CDR3 size: 14 residues. The CDR3 region has the DNA TGCAGTGCTAGCGGCGGCGTAAGGACCGGGGAGCTGTTTTTT. Its translation: CSASGGVRTGELFF.

This sequence joins TRBV5-5 and TRBJ2-7, with a tentative D call TRBD1 (6 bases). The CDR3 has 13 residues. The V gene's germline CDR1 is SGHKS and CDR2 YYEKEE (reference sequence). V was trimmed by 3 bases and J by 4 bases, leaving 11 bases between them. The CDR3 sequence: CASSWGHEYEQYF. The CDR3 DNA is TGTGCCAGCAGCTGGGGACATGAGTACGAGCAGTACTTC.

This sequence joins TRBV20-1 and TRBJ1-2, with 9 bases fitting TRBD1. Germline V lookup: CDR1 DFQATT, CDR2 SNEGSKA (reference sequence). Trimming cost V 6 bases and J 8 bases; bases outside gene matches: 7. CDR3 length: 12 amino acids. CDR3 in amino acids: CSATGTGFGYTF. In DNA form, the CDR3 reads TGCAGTGCGACCGGGACAGGGTTCGGCTACACCTTC.

This chain links TRBV5-1 with TRBJ2-1; 7 bases are a match to TRBD2. The trim removed 1 base at V and 2 bases at J, leaving 9 bases unmatched. This CDR3 is built from 17 residues. The germline gives CDR1 SGHRS, CDR2 YFSETQ. CDR3 coding DNA: TGCGCCAGCAGCTTGTTTGGGGCGGGAGAGACCTACAATGAGCAGTTCTTC. Its protein product is CASSLFGAGETYNEQFF.

This clonotype appeared a few times. The chain employs TRBV21-1 and TRBJ1-4; the table's D call, TRBD1, was not checked against the DNA. TRBV21-1 is described as a pseudogene. This CDR3 has 19 amino acids. The CDR3 loop reads CASSENGTGGAGHNEKLFF. DNA of the CDR3: TGTGCCAGCAGCGAAAACGGGACAGGGGGCGCGGGGCATAATGAAAAACTGTTTTTT.

The rearrangement joins TRBV3-1 to TRBJ2-4, with a tentative D call TRBD2 (6 bases). With 0 bases removed from V and 7 bases from J, the gap between germline ends came to 13 bases. Germline V gene lookup returns CDR1 LGHDT and CDR2 YNNKEL (reference sequence). This CDR3 contains 15 residues. The CDR3 bases are TGTGCCAGCAGCCAAGAGGCGGGGAGTCGGAACATTCAGTACTTC. It translates to CASSQEAGSRNIQYF.

In this sample, this clonotype turned up a few times. This sequence joins TRBV20-1 and TRBJ2-7; D is possibly TRBD1 or TRBD2 (7 bases each). The CDR3 covers 13 residues. The V and J ends lost 6 bases and 4 bases respectively, with 16 bases between them. The germline CDR1 and CDR2 sequences are DFQATT and SNEGSKA (reference sequence). CDR3 protein: CSAEQGGMYEQYF. CDR3 bases: TGCAGTGCCGAGCAGGGGGGGATGTACGAGCAGTACTTC.

The chain combines TRBV11-3 with TRBJ1-1; 8 positions agree with TRBD1. The CDR3 is 15 residues long. CDR1 and CDR2 (germline): SGHNT, YENEEA. Losses at the gene ends were 2 bases for V and 11 bases for J; bases not matched to a gene: 13. In DNA, the CDR3 is TGTGCCAGCAGCTTATCGGGGCAGGGGGCGTTCAAGGCTTTCTTT. Translation: CASSLSGQGAFKAFF.

The chain employs TRBV20-1 and TRBJ1-1, with a tentative D call TRBD1 (5 bases). V shed 5 bases and J shed 1 base, with 8 bases lying between them. Germline-derived CDR1 and CDR2 are DFQATT and SNEGSKA (reference sequence). The CDR3 totals 12 residues. In DNA form, the CDR3 reads TGCAGTGCTTGGGACTCGAACACTGAAGCTTTCTTT. It is translated as CSAWDSNTEAFF.

This clonotype was recorded a few times. V usage is TRBV7-8 and J usage is TRBJ2-2; TRBD1 is a possible D gene (6 bases). The germline CDR1 and CDR2 sequences are SGHVS and FQNEAQ. This CDR3 contains 16 residues. The V end lost 5 bases, the J end lost 0 bases, and 13 bases lay between the germline ends. The CDR3 here is CASSPPGHPNTGELFF. DNA of the CDR3: TGTGCCAGCAGCCCCCCGGGACACCCGAACACCGGGGAGCTGTTTTTT.

The chain couples TRBV12-3 or TRBV12-4 to TRBJ2-1, with 7 bases aligning to TRBD2. CDR3 size: 14 residues. J was trimmed by 5 bases and V by 6 bases; bases with no gene match: 7. Written as DNA, the CDR3 is TGTGCCAGCAGAGCGGCTAGCGGAAACAATGAGCAGTTCTTC. It yields the protein CASRAASGNNEQFF.

The chain joins TRBV19 to TRBJ2-1, with D maybe TRBD2 (5 bases). The CDR3 has 18 amino acids. Trimming stripped 3 bases from V and 7 bases from J, with 25 bases between. Germline CDR1 and CDR2: LNHDA and SQIVND (reference sequence). In DNA, the CDR3 is TGTGCCAGTAGTATCGGGTGGTCGGAGAAGCGGAGCGAGAATGAGCAGTTCTTC. Its translation: CASSIGWSEKRSENEQFF.

V usage is TRBV4-1 and J usage is TRBJ2-3, with D possibly matching TRBD1 (6 bases). From germline, CDR1 is MGHRA and CDR2 YSYEKL. This CDR3 has 13 residues. The V and J ends lost 3 bases and 6 bases respectively, with 10 bases between them. CDR3 in amino acids: CASSHQGLDTQYF. CDR3 DNA sequence: TGCGCCAGCAGCCATCAGGGGCTGGATACGCAGTATTTT.

This clonotype has more than one count but fewer than ten. The CDR3 DNA reads as TGCGCCAGCAGGGCAGGGGGTGTCGAAGAGACCCAGTACTTC. It specifies CASRAGGVEETQYF. J is TRBJ2-5 and V is TRBV5-1; 7 nucleotides align to TRBD1. V dropped 5 bases and J dropped 3; count of bases not matched to a gene: 7. Germline CDR1 reads SGHRS; CDR2 reads YFSETQ. The CDR3 loop spans 14 amino acids.

This clonotype appeared a few times. The chain carries TRBV13 and TRBJ2-7; 8 bases align to TRBD1. CDR1 and CDR2 from the germline V gene are PRHDT and FYEKMQ (reference sequence). V shed 2 bases, J shed 2 bases, and the junction held 8 bases outside the gene matches. This CDR3 is 16 amino acids long. CDR3 nucleotide sequence: TGTGCCAGCAGCTTAAATTTGGGACAGGTACCCTACGAGCAGTACTTC. Its protein product is CASSLNLGQVPYEQYF.

This clonotype was found a few times. This sequence joins TRBV6-1 and TRBJ2-1; D might be TRBD2 (5 bases). The CDR3 totals 15 residues. V shed 5 bases and J shed 0 bases, with 11 bases lying between them. From germline, CDR1 is MNHNS and CDR2 SASEGT. The CDR3 is CASSRSGPSYNEQFF. DNA for the CDR3: TGTGCCAGCAGTAGAAGCGGTCCCTCCTACAATGAGCAGTTCTTC.

Remarks on this clonotype: An end of the junction does not agree with germline; a read error may underlie this. This chain connects TRBV2 to TRBJ2-7; tentative D call: TRBD1 (6 bases). The CDR3 consists of 12 residues. Germline assignment: CDR1 SNHLY and CDR2 FYNNEI. DNA of the CDR3: TGTGCCAGCAGACCTGGTGGGGGACAATTAATTTTC. Translating gives CASRPGGGQLIF.

This clonotype has just one count. V gene TRBV3-1 combines with J gene TRBJ2-2, with 10 bases aligning to TRBD2. V shed 7 bases, J shed 6 bases, and the junction held 8 bases outside the gene matches. There are 15 residues in the CDR3. The germline CDR1 and CDR2 sequences are LGHDT and YNNKEL (reference sequence). In nucleotides, the CDR3 is TGTGCCAGCACCCGCCAACTAGCGGGGTCCGGGGAGCTGTTTTTT. The encoded protein is CASTRQLAGSGELFF.

The genes are TRBV5-1 and TRBJ2-5, with 8 bases matching TRBD1. CDR1 and CDR2 from the germline V gene are SGHRS and YFSETQ. The length of the CDR3 is 15 residues. V dropped 4 bases and J dropped 1; count of bases not matched to a gene: 6. CDR3 nucleotide sequence: TGCGCCAGCAGCCAGGACGGACAGGGCCAAGAGACCCAGTACTTC. Translation gives CASSQDGQGQETQYF.

This rearrangement joins TRBV7-9 to TRBJ2-1; TRBD1 matches 9 bases. With V trimmed by 2 bases and J by 5 bases, 7 bases remained unmatched. The CDR3 contains 16 residues. CDR1 and CDR2 (germline): SEHNR, FQNEAQ (reference sequence). The CDR3 protein is CASSLNGQGMDNEQFF. The CDR3 DNA sequence: TGTGCCAGCAGCTTAAATGGACAGGGGATGGACAATGAGCAGTTCTTC.

This clonotype was picked up a small number of times. This chain uses TRBV20-1 with TRBJ2-5, with 7 bases fitting TRBD1. Looked up from germline, CDR1 is DFQATT and CDR2 is SNEGSKA (reference sequence). The V segment lost 5 bases and the J segment 5 bases; nucleotides outside the gene matches: 2. There are 11 residues in the CDR3. The CDR3 spells CSAPRGETQYF. In nucleotides, the CDR3 is TGCAGTGCTCCCAGGGGGGAGACCCAGTACTTC.

The chain employs TRBV7-8 and TRBJ2-1; 8 bases fit TRBD2. CDR3 length equals 15 residues. V lost 5 bases to trimming and J lost 3 bases; unmatched junction nucleotides: 6. Germline lookup yields CDR1 SGHVS and CDR2 FQNEAQ. The CDR3 spells CASSPGTRGYNEQFF. CDR3 nucleotide sequence: TGTGCCAGCAGCCCCGGGACTAGGGGCTACAATGAGCAGTTCTTC. The variable domain in full, with the rest retrieved from reference TRBV7-8 and TRBJ2-1, is GAGVSQSPRYKVAKRGQDVALRCDPISGHVSLFWYQQALGQGPEFLTYFQNEAQLDKSGLPSDRFFAERPEGSVSTLKIQRTQQEDSAVYLCASSPGTRGYNEQFFGPGTRLTVL.

The V and J genes are TRBV6-1 and TRBJ1-5; 10 bases are a match to TRBD1. V dropped 3 bases and J dropped 4; count of bases not matched to a gene: 6. This CDR3 is built from 16 residues. CDR1 is MNHNS, CDR2 SASEGT, per germline. CDR3 in DNA: TGTGCCAGCAGTGATCGACAGGGGGCCTTAAATCAGCCCCAGCATTTT. It specifies CASSDRQGALNQPQHF.

The chain uses TRBV12-3 or TRBV12-4 and TRBJ2-1; D call uncertain. The CDR3 totals 14 residues. Deletions cut 3 bases from V and 6 bases from J, with 12 bases between. The CDR3 nucleotides are TGTGCCAGCAGTTTCCGGACCACAACCAATGAGCAGTTCTTC. This encodes CASSFRTTTNEQFF.

The table lists this clonotype with a few counts. The chain uses TRBV13 and TRBJ1-2; TRBD1 matches 9 bases. The germline gives CDR1 PRHDT, CDR2 FYEKMQ (reference sequence). V lost 1 base, J lost 2 bases, and 5 bases stayed unmatched. The CDR3 consists of 16 residues. CDR3 sequence (DNA): TGTGCCAGCAGCTTAGAACCGGGACAGGGAAACTATGGCTACACCTTC. Translation gives CASSLEPGQGNYGYTF.

The V and J genes are TRBV6-1 and TRBJ1-6; TRBD1 might be the D (5 bases). Per germline, CDR1 MNHNS and CDR2 SASEGT. CDR3 size: 13 residues. V lost 7 bases to trimming and J lost 7 bases, with 11 bases between them. The CDR3, as DNA: TGTGCCAGCAACCGGCAGGGCAATTCACCCCTCCACTTT. Encoded protein: CASNRQGNSPLHF.

J is TRBJ1-6 and V is TRBV11-2, with D tentatively TRBD1 (5 bases). The V gene lost 0 bases and the J gene lost 8 bases, with 11 bases spanning the gap. Germline V gives CDR1 SGHAT, CDR2 FQNNGV. The CDR3 extends over 15 amino acids. CDR3 protein: CASSLELQGDSPLHF. DNA of the CDR3: TGTGCCAGCAGCTTAGAACTGCAGGGAGATTCACCCCTCCACTTT.

This clonotype was detected only a few times. The J gene is TRBJ2-1, the V gene TRBV2, with D possibly called TRBD1 or TRBD2 (5 bases each). From germline, CDR1 is SNHLY and CDR2 FYNNEI. The CDR3 has 13 amino acids. V was shortened by 5 bases and J by 6 bases, with 11 bases between the two germline ends. The CDR3 protein is CASSPGRFNEQFF. In nucleotides, the CDR3 is TGTGCCAGCAGTCCGGGACGGTTCAATGAGCAGTTCTTC.